One and the same sample provided the 16 T cell receptor beta chains below, sequenced in a study of blood T cell repertoires in COVID-19. The assay was immunoSEQ multiplex PCR, and TCRdb's table has in-frame clones only and misses some. The data hold about 220,000 clones, with 70% to 90% observed a single time. Material for sequencing was peripheral blood. Source of these receptors: a man aged 25 to 40 who had recovered from COVID-19.

In the case of this clone: Germline is not matched at one junction end, which may reflect a read error. For the CDR3, the DNA is TGTGCCAGCAGTTACGGACAGGGTCAGTCGGCTTTGTTT. This gives the protein CASSYGQGQSALF. V is TRBV6-5 and J is TRBJ1-1; 8 bases fit TRBD1. Germline V gene lookup returns CDR1 MNHEY and CDR2 SVGAGI. This CDR3 is built from 13 residues.

The rearrangement uses TRBV2 and TRBJ2-7, with D perhaps matching TRBD2 (6 bases). The V end was cut by 3 bases, the J end by 1 base, with 10 bases between. This CDR3 is 14 amino acids long. From germline, CDR1 is SNHLY and CDR2 FYNNEI. CDR3 nucleotides: TGTGCCAGCAGTGAGGGGACTCAGTCCTACGAGCAGTACTTC. Translation: CASSEGTQSYEQYF.

The V and J genes are TRBV7-9 and TRBJ1-4; possible D gene TRBD1, 6 bases. Germline CDR1 reads SEHNR; CDR2 reads FQNEAQ (reference sequence). Between the trimmed V and J ends, which lost 4 bases and 7 bases, there was a span of 19 bases. This CDR3 has 16 amino acids. The CDR3 reads CASSYLAGGTSEKLFF. The CDR3 nucleotides are TGTGCCAGCAGCTACCTCGCGGGGGGCACGAGTGAAAAACTGTTTTTT.

This clone was recorded once. The V and J genes are TRBV5-4 and TRBJ2-5; tentatively, D is TRBD1 (6 bases). The CDR3 contains 15 residues. V was pared by 2 bases and J by 5 bases, with 16 bases between. Germline-derived CDR1 and CDR2 are SGHNT and YYREEE (reference sequence). The CDR3 here is CASSLQGVFRETQYF. The CDR3 bases are TGTGCCAGCAGCTTACAGGGAGTTTTCCGGGAGACCCAGTACTTC.

The rearrangement uses TRBV5-8 and TRBJ1-5; 7 nucleotides match TRBD1. The germline CDR1 and CDR2 sequences are SGHTS and YDEGEE. This CDR3 is 14 amino acids long. J lost 7 bases, V lost 4 bases, and 8 bases had no gene match. DNA of the CDR3: TGTGCCAGCAGCCTGGGCACAGGGGACCAGCCCCAGCATTTT. Translation: CASSLGTGDQPQHF.

This rearrangement joins TRBV10-3 to TRBJ1-4; D is unresolved. V shed 2 bases and J shed 8 bases, with 9 bases lying between them. The CDR3 covers 13 residues. Germline V gene sequence: CDR1 ENHRY, CDR2 SYGVKD. This CDR3 reads CAISEGEEEKLFF. In DNA form, the CDR3 reads TGTGCCATCAGTGAGGGCGAGGAGGAAAAACTGTTTTTT.

Ten or more counts support this clone. The chain uses TRBV6-2 or TRBV6-3 and TRBJ1-2; D gene unclear. Germline values: CDR1 MNHEY, CDR2 SVGEGT. V was clipped by 4 bases and J by 4 bases, with 13 bases between them. The CDR3 has 14 amino acids. This chain's CDR3 is CASSLDRDLYGYTF. The CDR3 nucleotides are TGTGCCAGCAGTTTAGATCGAGATCTCTATGGCTACACCTTC.

This clone turned up a few times. The rearrangement uses TRBV7-2 and TRBJ1-2; 7 nucleotides agree with TRBD1. Trimming at V came to 3 bases and at J to 4 bases, leaving 2 bases not matched to a gene. The CDR3 has 13 amino acids. CDR1 and CDR2 (germline): SGHTA, FQGNSA. The CDR3, as DNA: TGTGCCAGCAGCTTTGGGACAGTCTATGGCTACACCTTC. It is translated as CASSFGTVYGYTF.

This clone was counted a few times. The chain couples TRBV10-1 to TRBJ2-1; 9 nucleotides line up with TRBD1. The CDR3 is 15 residues long. The V gene's germline CDR1 is WNHNN and CDR2 SYGVQD (reference sequence). V dropped 6 bases and J dropped 10; count of bases not matched to a gene: 13. The CDR3 loop is CASSSGTGRTGEQFF. The DNA for the CDR3 is TGCGCCAGCAGCTCCGGGACAGGGAGAACAGGGGAGCAGTTCTTC.

This chain joins TRBV6-5 and TRBJ1-1; D not certain. V lost 0 bases and J lost 7, with 9 bases in between. Germline CDR1 reads MNHEY; CDR2 reads SVGAGI. This CDR3 has 13 amino acids. The CDR3 DNA follows: TGTGCCAGCAGTTACTCGCGGCTTTTTGAAGCTTTCTTT. As protein: CASSYSRLFEAFF.

The rearrangement uses TRBV6-5 and TRBJ1-1; 12 positions match TRBD1. The junction had 3 bases not matched to a gene; V was cut back by 4 bases and J by 3 bases. CDR1 is MNHEY and CDR2 is SVGAGI in the germline V gene. This CDR3 has 15 amino acids. The CDR3 loop is CASSSGTGGYTEAFF. CDR3 bases: TGTGCCAGCAGTTCCGGGACAGGGGGCTACACTGAAGCTTTCTTT.

The table lists this clone with a count of one. V gene TRBV30 combines with J gene TRBJ2-7, with TRBD1 matching 8 bases. The CDR3 is 13 amino acids. V shed 5 bases and J 5 bases; nucleotides not matched to a gene: 8. Germline lookup yields CDR1 GTSNPN and CDR2 SVGIG (reference sequence). As DNA, the CDR3 is TGTGCCTGGTGGCGACAGGGGAGAAACGAGCAGTACTTC. Protein product: CAWWRQGRNEQYF. The variable domain in full, with the rest retrieved from reference TRBV30 and TRBJ2-7, is SQTIHQWPATLVQPVGSPLSLECTVEGTSNPNLYWYRQAAGRGLQLLFYSVGIGQISSEVPQNLSASRPQDRQFILSSKKLLLSDSGFYLCAWWRQGRNEQYFGPGTRLTVT.

This clone was recorded only once. The chain employs TRBV10-3 and TRBJ1-2; 7 bases are a match to TRBD1. Germline V gene sequence: CDR1 ENHRY, CDR2 SYGVKD. CDR3 length: 13 residues. V lost 4 bases and J lost 5; bases outside the gene matches: 4. CDR3 sequence (DNA): TGTGCCATCAGTGGAGGGGGCGCGTATGGCTACACCTTC. This gives the protein CAISGGGAYGYTF.

This sequence joins TRBV5-1 and TRBJ1-1, with D possibly being TRBD1 (5 bases). The V and J ends lost 3 bases and 2 bases respectively, with 11 bases between them. Germline V gene lookup returns CDR1 SGHRS and CDR2 YFSETQ. This CDR3 region has 14 residues. In DNA, the CDR3 is TGCGCCAGCAGCTCGGAGCAGGGAAACACTGAAGCTTTCTTT. Translation: CASSSEQGNTEAFF.

This chain joins TRBV20-1 and TRBJ2-7, with D perhaps TRBD2 (7 bases). The germline V gene encodes CDR1 DFQATT and CDR2 SNEGSKA (reference sequence). Trimming took off 7 bases at V and 3 bases at J, with 10 bases between the two ends. This CDR3 has 11 residues. In DNA form, the CDR3 reads TGCAGTGGGGGGGGCGGCTACGAGCAGTACTTC. This encodes CSGGGGYEQYF.

The chain links TRBV18 to TRBJ2-2; 8 positions agree with TRBD1. The CDR3 runs to 15 residues. Trimming removed 6 bases from V and 5 bases from J; junction bases left unmatched: 8. CDR1 is KGHSH, CDR2 LQKENI, per germline. CDR3 nucleotide sequence: TGTGCCAGCTCTTCTCAGACAGGGGAAACCGGGGAGCTGTTTTTT. Protein product: CASSSQTGETGELFF.